This T cell receptor (beta chain) emerged from a study of T cell repertoires in cytomegalovirus infection. Study summary: Public TCR beta signature analysis indicated the presence of both CMV infection and matching HLA type. General study findings and limits: Adding up the frequency of public TCR beta families identified people who carried CMV plus the relevant HLA. The ex vivo response was dominated by HLA-C-restricted CMV-specific TCR beta clonotypes.

With V trimmed by 6 bases and J by 0 bases, 7 bases remained unmatched. In germline, CDR1 is SEHNR, CDR2 FQNEAQ (reference sequence). This CDR3 spans 17 amino acids. This clonotype was found many times. Its matching antigen is unknown. TCRdb re-analysed the reads in MiXCR, keeping a single row per CDR3 protein. The sample shows around 440,000 distinct CDR3 sequences, 10% to 12% of them seen only once. This TCR came from a human donor in good health (CMV status not recorded). Some clones in this sample may be carry-over from other donors' samples. The sample consisted of PBMCs. The V and J genes are TRBV7-9 and TRBJ2-2; 10 nucleotides align to TRBD1. CDR3 sequence reads: CASRPTGGSPNTGELFF. The CDR3, as DNA: TGTGCCAGCAGGCCGACAGGGGGCTCCCCGAACACCGGGGAGCTGTTTTTT.